These 2 T cell receptor beta chains were sequenced from one sample in a study of radiotherapy plus CTLA-4 blockade in lung cancer. Only in-frame clones appear in the TCRdb table, and some are missing; sequencing was by immunoSEQ multiplex PCR. The sample contains about 85,000 clones, around 88% of which appear only once. This specimen consisted of peripheral blood, obtained from a patient treated with radiotherapy plus ipilimumab. These receptors all come from a human donor with non-small cell lung cancer who had a partial response to radiotherapy plus ipilimumab.

This clone was recorded a few times. CDR3: CASSYRTDLNYGYTF. As DNA, the CDR3 is TGTGCCAGCAGTTATCGGACAGACTTAAACTATGGCTACACCTTC. The chain couples TRBV6-5 to TRBJ1-2; maybe TRBD1 (6 bases). The germline gives CDR1 MNHEY, CDR2 SVGAGI. The V gene lost 3 bases and the J gene lost 2 bases, with 13 bases spanning the gap. This CDR3 is built from 15 residues.

This clone was detected a few times. This sequence joins TRBV27 and TRBJ2-1; TRBD2 matches at 13 bases. Germline-derived CDR1 and CDR2 are MNHEY and SMNVEV (reference sequence). V lost 4 bases to trimming and J lost 11 bases; unmatched junction nucleotides: 8. The CDR3 length is 15 residues. This CDR3 reads CASSSSTSGGGQQFF. CDR3 sequence (DNA): TGTGCCAGCAGTTCTAGTACTAGCGGGGGGGGTCAGCAGTTCTTC.